Listed below are T cell receptor beta chains from one sample, sequenced in a study of blood T cell repertoires in COVID-19. The data were produced by immunoSEQ multiplex PCR, yet TCRdb's version contains in-frame clones alone and is incomplete. The sample shows about 170,000 clones, around 87% of them seen only once. The sequenced sample consisted of peripheral blood. These receptors all stem from a man between 18 and 35 years old with active or convalescent COVID-19. CDR3s include the opening cysteine and the closing phenylalanine or tryptophan. A D gene is named only where the DNA matches it firmly. Size is stated for part of the rows, as once, few or many counts, or as a class when the clone is expanded.

J gene | V gene | D gene | clone size | CDR3 protein | CDR3 DNA
TRBJ1-1 | TRBV3-1/TRBV3-2 | . | . | CASSQYDRRTEAFF | TGTGCCAGCAGCCAATATGACAGGCGTACTGAAGCTTTCTTT
TRBJ1-1 | TRBV5-6 | TRBD1 | . | CASSFRTTGAQAEAFF | TGTGCCAGCAGCTTTCGAACAACAGGGGCCCAGGCTGAAGCTTTCTTT
TRBJ1-4 | TRBV11-2 | TRBD1 | few | CASSLTGGAGTNEKLFF | TGTGCCAGCAGTCTTACAGGGGGGGCAGGAACTAATGAAAAACTGTTTTTT
TRBJ1-2 | TRBV7-9 | . | . | CASSPDGYTF | TGTGCCAGCAGCCCCGATGGCTACACCTTC
TRBJ1-5 | TRBV28 | TRBD1 | . | CASSPGTGGNQPQHF | TGTGCCAGCAGCCCCGGGACAGGGGGCAATCAGCCCCAGCATTTT
TRBJ1-6 | TRBV6-4 | . | . | CASSESQDNSPLHF | TGTGCCAGCAGTGAGAGTCAAGATAATTCACCCCTCCACTTT
TRBJ1-1 | TRBV6-5 | . | . | CASSTRGSNTEAFF | TGTGCCAGCAGTACCAGGGGCTCGAACACTGAAGCTTTCTTT
TRBJ2-7 | TRBV29-1 | . | . | CSAVRRDSYEQYF | TGTAGCGCCGTCCGCAGGGACTCCTACGAGCAGTACTTC
TRBJ1-1 | TRBV4-2 | . | . | CASSQAQLNTEAFF | TGTGCCAGCAGCCAAGCACAGTTGAACACTGAAGCTTTCTTT
TRBJ1-2 | TRBV12-5 | TRBD1 | . | CASGLTGRSRGLSGYTF | TGTGCTAGTGGTTTGACGGGACGGAGCAGGGGGCTAAGCGGCTACACCTTC
TRBJ2-2 | TRBV25-1 | . | . | CASLATGELFF | TGTGCCAGCCTAGCGACCGGGGAGCTGTTTTTT
TRBJ1-5 | TRBV20-1 | TRBD1 | . | CSASSYDRGHQPQHF | TGCAGTGCTAGTAGCTACGACAGGGGACATCAGCCCCAGCATTTT
TRBJ1-1 | TRBV2 | TRBD1 | . | CASRQGNTEAFF | TGTGCCAGTCGACAGGGGAACACTGAAGCTTTCTTT
TRBJ2-7 | TRBV7-2 | . | . | CASSSAGYWAEQYF | TGTGCCAGCAGCTCAGCAGGTTATTGGGCCGAGCAGTACTTC
TRBJ1-1 | TRBV2 | . | once | CASSEVGAQTEAFF | TGTGCCAGCAGTGAGGTGGGGGCCCAGACTGAAGCTTTCTTT
TRBJ1-1 | TRBV18 | TRBD1 | . | CASSSAGTGVEAFF | TGTGCCAGCTCATCTGCCGGGACAGGGGTTGAAGCTTTCTTT
TRBJ2-1 | TRBV19 | TRBD2 | . | CASSIPGLAGGYNEQFF | TGTGCCAGTAGTATCCCCGGACTAGCGGGAGGGTACAATGAGCAGTTCTTC
TRBJ2-3 | TRBV5-4 | . | few | CASSTGTLRDTQYF | TGTGCCAGCAGCACCGGGACTTTAAGAGATACGCAGTATTTT
TRBJ2-5 | TRBV19 | TRBD2 | . | CASSIDRLAGGQETQYF | TGTGCCAGTAGTATCGACCGGCTAGCGGGGGGACAAGAGACCCAGTACTTC
TRBJ1-6 | TRBV28 | . | . | CASSPFRGNSPLHF | TGTGCCAGCAGTCCGTTCCGGGGGAATTCACCCCTCCACTTT
TRBJ2-3 | TRBV27 | . | . | CASSLGAAGADTQYF | TGTGCCAGCAGTTTAGGGGCCGCAGGGGCAGATACGCAGTATTTT